Presented here are 30 T cell receptor beta chains from one specimen sequenced in a study of T cells in Graves' hyperthyroidism and ophthalmopathy. Authors of the study amplified TCR beta CDR3 regions from RNA transcripts. HTBI primers were the set used in a first-round RT-PCR of the TCR CDR3. One entry per CDR3 protein, called by TCRdb with MiXCR from the multiplex PCR reads. This sample has around 690,000 distinct CDR3 sequences, with less than 25% found just once. Material for sequencing was blood. The receptor set was obtained from a young man with Graves' ophthalmopathy.

This clonotype was detected only a few times. The V gene is TRBV7-9, the J gene TRBJ2-2; D is unresolved. Germline assignment: CDR1 SEHNR and CDR2 FQNEAQ (reference sequence). V was clipped by 7 bases and J by 5 bases, with 11 bases between them. The length of the CDR3 is 13 residues. CDR3 amino acids: CASIRKETGELFF. CDR3 in DNA: TGTGCCAGCATCCGAAAGGAGACCGGGGAGCTGTTTTTT.

V usage is TRBV28 and J usage is TRBJ2-2, with D perhaps TRBD1 (6 bases). V shed 2 bases and J shed 5 bases, with 12 bases lying between them. CDR3 length: 15 amino acids. Germline assignment: CDR1 MDHEN and CDR2 SYDVKM. CDR3 residues: CASSLLQQGTGELFF. CDR3 nucleotides: TGTGCCAGCAGTTTACTGCAACAGGGAACCGGGGAGCTGTTTTTT.

The chain combines TRBV2 with TRBJ1-2; tentative D call: TRBD1 (5 bases). Germline V lookup: CDR1 SNHLY, CDR2 FYNNEI. V was clipped by 7 bases and J by 8 bases, with 14 bases between them. The CDR3 is made up of 12 amino acids. The CDR3 region is CASNRQGPGYTF. The CDR3, as DNA: TGTGCCAGCAACCGCCAGGGACCCGGCTACACCTTC.

This clonotype was recorded at least ten times. CDR3 protein: CASGDYSNQPQHF. DNA of the CDR3: TGTGCCTCCGGGGATTATAGCAATCAGCCCCAGCATTTT. The V gene is TRBV30, the J gene TRBJ1-5; D is unclear. CDR3 size: 13 residues. The V gene lost 7 bases and the J gene lost 0 bases, with 10 bases spanning the gap. Per germline, CDR1 GTSNPN and CDR2 SVGIG (reference sequence).

This clonotype was observed at least ten times. V gene TRBV2 combines with J gene TRBJ2-7, with a possible D match to TRBD1 (7 bases). The V gene's germline CDR1 is SNHLY and CDR2 FYNNEI. V dropped 7 bases and J dropped 7 bases, with 20 bases sitting between them. The CDR3 is 14 residues long. The CDR3 region has the DNA TGTGCCAGCACGGTGACAGGGACTTACGAGGAGCAGTACTTC. Its protein is CASTVTGTYEEQYF. The full variable domain, completed using reference TRBV2 and TRBJ2-7, is EPEVTQTPSHQVTQMGQEVILRCVPISNHLYFYWYRQILGQKVEFLVSFYNNEISEKSEIFDDQFSVERPDGSNFTLKIRSTKLEDSAMYFCASTVTGTYEEQYFGPGTRLTVT.

The rearrangement uses TRBV20-1 and TRBJ2-1; the D gene is possibly TRBD2 (6 bases). V lost 3 bases, J lost 7 bases, and 16 bases lay in between. The CDR3 runs to 14 residues. Germline V CDR1 and CDR2: DFQATT, SNEGSKA (reference sequence). The CDR3 loop is CSASWRELLNEQFF. CDR3 nucleotides: TGCAGTGCTAGTTGGAGGGAGCTATTGAATGAGCAGTTCTTC.

This clonotype was found once. Because it lacks the conserved phenylalanine or tryptophan at the end, this CDR3 is likely a read error. The V gene is TRBV20-1, the J gene TRBJ2-1; D unclear. Germline CDR1 DFQATT, CDR2 SNEGSKA (reference sequence). CDR3 length equals 12 residues. The V and J ends lost 0 bases and 7 bases respectively, with 7 bases between them. This CDR3 is CSARDPRNEQFI. For the CDR3, the DNA is TGCAGTGCTAGAGATCCCAGGAATGAGCAGTTCATC.

The CDR3: CASTGAPKIAEQYF. The DNA of the CDR3 is TGTGCCAGCACCGGCGCCCCGAAAATTGCCGAGCAGTACTTC. The rearrangement links TRBV7-9 to TRBJ2-7, with unresolved D. CDR1 SEHNR and CDR2 FQNEAQ come from the germline V gene (reference sequence). The CDR3 consists of 14 residues. The V and J ends lost 7 bases and 6 bases respectively, with 19 bases between them. Complete variable domain (other parts from reference TRBV7-9 and TRBJ2-7): DTGVSQNPRHKITKRGQNVTFRCDPISEHNRLYWYRQTLGQGPEFLTYFQNEAQLEKSRLLSDRFSAERPKGSFSTLEIQRTEQGDSAMYLCASTGAPKIAEQYFGPGTRLTVT.

This clonotype was detected many times. V usage is TRBV7-9 and J usage is TRBJ2-1; tentative D call: TRBD2 (6 bases). The CDR3 loop spans 13 amino acids. Trimming cost V 3 bases and J 8 bases, with 11 bases left between them. CDR1 is SEHNR, CDR2 FQNEAQ, per germline (reference sequence). The CDR3 is CASSFPGSDEQFF. Written as DNA, the CDR3 is TGTGCCAGCAGCTTTCCCGGGAGTGATGAGCAGTTCTTC. Based on the CDR3 plus reference TRBV7-9 and TRBJ2-1, the full variable domain is DTGVSQNPRHKITKRGQNVTFRCDPISEHNRLYWYRQTLGQGPEFLTYFQNEAQLEKSRLLSDRFSAERPKGSFSTLEIQRTEQGDSAMYLCASSFPGSDEQFFGPGTRLTVL.

This clonotype appeared many times. This chain connects TRBV9 to TRBJ1-6, with a weak D call TRBD1 (5 bases). V was shortened by 0 bases and J by 8 bases, with 12 bases between the two germline ends. This CDR3 has 15 amino acids. Germline V gives CDR1 SGDLS, CDR2 YYNGEE. In nucleotides, the CDR3 is TGTGCCAGCAGCGTAGTGGCAGGGCCGGATTCACCCCTCCACTTT. Amino acid sequence: CASSVVAGPDSPLHF.

Only a few counts were recorded for this clonotype. V is TRBV10-3 and J is TRBJ2-2; the D is unclear. The CDR3 totals 12 residues. Trimming cost V 6 bases and J 0 bases, with 2 bases left between them. Germline lookup yields CDR1 ENHRY and CDR2 SYGVKD. The CDR3 sequence: CAIRTNTGELFF. CDR3 DNA sequence: TGTGCCATCAGGACGAACACCGGGGAGCTGTTTTTT.

This clonotype was observed at least ten times. A junction end diverges from the germline sequence, so it may reflect a read error. This sequence joins TRBV7-9 and TRBJ2-1; D unclear. Germline CDR1 SEHNR, CDR2 FQNEAQ (reference sequence). The CDR3 consists of 14 residues. The DNA for the CDR3 is TGTGCCAGCAGCTCTGCGGCCTCCGACAATGAGCAGTTCTTC. This encodes CASSSAASDNEQFF. The whole variable domain, remainder taken from reference TRBV7-9 and TRBJ2-1, is DTGVSQNPRHKITKRGQNVTFRCDPISEHNRLYWYRQTLGQGPEFLTYFQNEAQLEKSRLLSDRFSAERPKGSFSTLEIQRTEQGDSAMYLCASSSAASDNEQFFGPGTRLTVL.

Many counts were recorded for this clonotype. As DNA, the CDR3 is TGTGCCAGCAGTTTATTACCCTCAGCCCCCGGCTACACCTTC. Translation gives CASSLLPSAPGYTF. The chain employs TRBV28 and TRBJ1-2, with D unresolved. The CDR3 loop spans 14 amino acids. Germline V gene data show CDR1 as MDHEN and CDR2 as SYDVKM. Trimming left V 1 base short and J 8 bases short, with 14 bases between.

This clonotype appeared many times. V and J are TRBV7-2 and TRBJ2-3; D unclear. This CDR3 spans 14 amino acids. V was pared by 4 bases and J by 3 bases, with 11 bases between. CDR1 SGHTA and CDR2 FQGNSA come from the germline V gene. The CDR3 here is CASSYPSRTDTQYF. CDR3 nucleotide sequence: TGTGCCAGCAGCTACCCATCGAGGACAGATACGCAGTATTTT.

The chain employs TRBV19 and TRBJ1-1; D is ambiguous. Germline assignment: CDR1 LNHDA and CDR2 SQIVND (reference sequence). CDR3 length: 11 residues. CDR3 loop: CVSDGYTEAFF. The CDR3 DNA sequence: TGTGTTTCGGACGGGTACACTGAAGCTTTCTTT.

This clonotype was found many times. The chain joins TRBV2 to TRBJ2-3; the match to TRBD2 covers 7 bases. The CDR3 contains 16 residues. The V gene end was trimmed by 2 bases and the J gene end by 4 bases; junction bases not matched to a gene: 9. Per germline, CDR1 SNHLY and CDR2 FYNNEI. The CDR3 protein is CASSEIGEGFADTQYF. CDR3 sequence (DNA): TGTGCCAGCAGTGAAATCGGGGAGGGGTTCGCAGATACGCAGTATTTT. Full variable domain (rest looked up from reference TRBV2 and TRBJ2-3): EPEVTQTPSHQVTQMGQEVILRCVPISNHLYFYWYRQILGQKVEFLVSFYNNEISEKSEIFDDQFSVERPDGSNFTLKIRSTKLEDSAMYFCASSEIGEGFADTQYFGPGTRLTVL.

This clonotype was observed a few times. V usage is TRBV7-9 and J usage is TRBJ2-7, with D tentatively TRBD1 or TRBD2 (5 bases each). The ends were cut back, 1 base at V and 2 bases at J, with 9 bases in the middle. There are 14 residues in the CDR3. Germline values: CDR1 SEHNR, CDR2 FQNEAQ (reference sequence). CDR3 amino acids: CASSLVPGPYEQYF. In nucleotides, the CDR3 is TGTGCCAGCAGCTTAGTGCCGGGACCCTACGAGCAGTACTTC.

This clonotype was counted a few times. This chain links TRBV3-1 with TRBJ2-3, with unresolved D. The CDR3 sequence is 12 residues long. V was pared by 0 bases and J by 8 bases, with 6 bases between. Germline V gives CDR1 LGHDT, CDR2 YNNKEL (reference sequence). The CDR3 loop reads CASSQELFTQYF. The CDR3 region has the DNA TGTGCCAGCAGCCAAGAGCTGTTTACGCAGTATTTT.

The table lists this clonotype with many counts. This sequence joins TRBV20-1 and TRBJ2-7, with 11 positions matching TRBD2. V was pared by 5 bases and J by 3 bases, with 6 bases of the junction left unmatched. The CDR3 covers 14 residues. Germline assignment: CDR1 DFQATT and CDR2 SNEGSKA (reference sequence). The CDR3 is CSARDSGRVYEQYF. In DNA, the CDR3 is TGCAGTGCTCGTGATAGCGGGAGGGTCTACGAGCAGTACTTC.

In its sample, this clonotype was seen many times. The CDR3 loop is CASSLAGGISSTDTQYF. The CDR3, as DNA: TGTGCCAGCAGTTTAGCGGGAGGGATTAGTAGCACAGATACGCAGTATTTT. This chain uses TRBV12-3 or TRBV12-4 with TRBJ2-3, with 7 bases matching TRBD2. V shed 0 bases and J 0 bases; nucleotides not matched to a gene: 6. The CDR3 contains 17 residues.

The rearrangement uses TRBV4-1 and TRBJ2-1; 9 bases align to TRBD2. The length of the CDR3 is 18 residues. Germline CDR1 reads MGHRA; CDR2 reads YSYEKL. V gave up 0 bases and J gave up 6 bases; unmatched junction bases: 12. The CDR3 is CASSQEVGAGGFTNEQFF. DNA of the CDR3: TGCGCCAGCAGCCAAGAAGTAGGGGCGGGAGGGTTCACCAATGAGCAGTTCTTC.

Ten or more counts support this clonotype. The V and J genes are TRBV2 and TRBJ2-7; the D is unclear. Per germline, CDR1 SNHLY and CDR2 FYNNEI. This CDR3 has 15 amino acids. The germline V and J ends were trimmed by 2 bases and 1 base, with 12 bases remaining between them. CDR3 residues: CASSERQVQSYEQYF. The CDR3 bases are TGTGCCAGCAGTGAAAGGCAGGTTCAGTCCTACGAGCAGTACTTC.

In its sample, this clonotype was seen a few times. V gene TRBV14 combines with J gene TRBJ1-2, with D possibly TRBD1 on 5 matching bases. CDR1 and CDR2 from the germline V gene are SGHDN and FVKESK. V dropped 3 bases and J dropped 7 bases, with 9 bases sitting between them. The CDR3 length is 12 residues. CDR3 residues: CASSQNRIGYTF. CDR3 nucleotides: TGTGCCAGCAGCCAGAACAGGATTGGCTACACCTTC.

This clonotype was seen a few times. This rearrangement joins TRBV20-1 to TRBJ2-5; tentatively, D is TRBD1 or TRBD2 (5 bases each). V lost 3 bases and J 4 bases, leaving 15 bases between the germline ends. The CDR3 consists of 14 residues. Per the germline V gene, CDR1 is DFQATT and CDR2 is SNEGSKA (reference sequence). The CDR3: CSARRPGTLETQYF. CDR3 DNA: TGCAGTGCTAGGAGACCCGGGACCCTAGAGACCCAGTACTTC.

V gene TRBV11-1 combines with J gene TRBJ2-1, with TRBD2 matching 8 bases. Germline CDR1 is SGHAT and CDR2 is FQDESV (reference sequence). This CDR3 is built from 18 residues. The V segment lost 5 bases and the J segment 5 bases; nucleotides outside the gene matches: 17. The CDR3 nucleotides are TGTGCCAGCAGCCAATACGTACTCGGGGGGGTATTTGACAATGAGCAGTTCTTC. This codes for CASSQYVLGGVFDNEQFF.

This clonotype was counted many times. The V and J genes are TRBV2 and TRBJ1-2; D not resolved. This CDR3 has 13 residues. CDR1 and CDR2 (germline): SNHLY, FYNNEI. Trimming took off 5 bases at V and 5 bases at J, with 12 bases between the two ends. The CDR3 sequence is CASSNTARYGYTF. The DNA of the CDR3 is TGTGCCAGCAGTAACACAGCGAGGTATGGCTACACCTTC.

This sequence joins TRBV11-2 and TRBJ2-1; no reliable D call. Trimming cost V 5 bases and J 8 bases, with 19 bases left between them. This CDR3 is built from 15 residues. Per the germline V gene, CDR1 is SGHAT and CDR2 is FQNNGV. This chain's CDR3 is CASSPAHVIVDEQFF. Here the CDR3 DNA reads TGTGCCAGCAGCCCGGCCCATGTCATAGTAGATGAGCAGTTCTTC.

The chain has TRBV4-3 and TRBJ2-1; maybe TRBD2 (6 bases). Per the germline V gene, CDR1 is LGHNA and CDR2 is YSLEER. V was cut by 3 bases and J by 3 bases, with 9 bases left in between. The CDR3 is made up of 14 amino acids. CDR3 in amino acids: CASSQGLGYNEQFF. CDR3 in DNA: TGCGCCAGCAGCCAGGGACTGGGCTACAATGAGCAGTTCTTC.

This clonotype appeared a few times. J is TRBJ2-1 and V is TRBV5-8, with a weak D call TRBD2 (5 bases). From germline, CDR1 is SGHTS and CDR2 YDEGEE. V lost 5 bases and J lost 5, with 17 bases in between. CDR3 length equals 15 residues. This chain's CDR3 is CASSLSALGNNEQFF. The CDR3 coding sequence is TGTGCCAGCAGTTTATCTGCACTAGGGAACAATGAGCAGTTCTTC.

J is TRBJ1-4 and V is TRBV7-2; 7 nucleotides line up with TRBD1. CDR1 and CDR2 from the germline V gene are SGHTA and FQGNSA. The CDR3 spans 18 residues. V lost 5 bases, J lost 5 bases, and 17 bases stayed unmatched. This chain's CDR3 is CASSPRTGLRGLNEKLFF. CDR3 nucleotides: TGTGCCAGCAGCCCCCGGACAGGCTTGAGGGGTCTAAATGAAAAACTGTTTTTT.